This passage covers 12 T cell receptor beta chains from one sample sequenced in a study of cytomegalovirus exposure and HLA in healthy donors. The PCR used 60 Vbeta and 13 Jbeta primers. Here immunoSEQ multiplex PCR was the method, and the copy in TCRdb shows in-frame clones only, minus some. Found here are 150,000 to 200,000 clones; the top ten clones hold about 2%. The sequencing sample was made of PBMCs. These receptor sequences come from a man in his thirties or forties in good health and CMV-seronegative.

The J gene is TRBJ2-1, the V gene TRBV7-2; 8 bases fit TRBD1. V gave up 5 bases and J gave up 5 bases; unmatched junction bases: 5. The CDR3 runs to 14 residues. CDR1 SGHTA and CDR2 FQGNSA come from the germline V gene. The CDR3 region is CASSPQGANNEQFF. In DNA, the CDR3 is TGTGCCAGCAGCCCCCAGGGGGCCAACAATGAGCAGTTCTTC.

The genes are TRBV6-6 and TRBJ2-7, with TRBD2 matching over 12 bases. V was clipped by 6 bases and J by 5 bases; unmatched bases: 5. This CDR3 is built from 14 residues. Germline CDR1 MNHNY, CDR2 SVGAGI (reference sequence). This CDR3 reads CASSLTSGRNEQYF. Written as DNA, the CDR3 is TGTGCCAGCAGCTTGACTAGCGGGAGAAACGAGCAGTACTTC.

This chain links TRBV18 with TRBJ1-3; 7 bases match TRBD1. This CDR3 is 15 amino acids long. Trimming removed 2 bases from V and 3 bases from J; junction bases left unmatched: 4. Germline-derived CDR1 and CDR2 are KGHSH and LQKENI. CDR3 nucleotide sequence: TGTGCCAGCTCACCAATTAGGGGGCTTGGAAACACCATATATTTT. Translation: CASSPIRGLGNTIYF.

The chain carries TRBV5-4 and TRBJ2-3; the D gene is possibly TRBD2 (6 bases). CDR1 is SGHNT and CDR2 is YYREEE in the germline V gene (reference sequence). This CDR3 region has 17 residues. The V end was cut by 4 bases, the J end by 2 bases, with 20 bases between. The DNA for the CDR3 is TGTGCCAGCAGCCCCAGGGCCAGACTAGGGGACACAGATACGCAGTATTTT. Protein sequence: CASSPRARLGDTDTQYF.

The chain joins TRBV9 to TRBJ1-2; D possibly corresponds to TRBD1 (6 bases). In germline, CDR1 is SGDLS, CDR2 YYNGEE. This CDR3 spans 14 amino acids. The V end was cut by 3 bases, the J end by 1 base, with 10 bases between. The CDR3 region is CASSATGINYGYTF. In nucleotides, the CDR3 is TGTGCCAGCAGCGCGACAGGTATTAACTATGGCTACACCTTC.

This rearrangement joins TRBV28 to TRBJ2-2, with D possibly matching TRBD2 (5 bases). Trimming shortened V by 3 bases and J by 0 bases, and 5 bases separated the two germline ends. The germline V gene has CDR1 MDHEN and CDR2 SYDVKM. The CDR3 spans 14 residues. The CDR3 sequence: CASSFGANTGELFF. In DNA, the CDR3 is TGTGCCAGCAGTTTCGGGGCGAACACCGGGGAGCTGTTTTTT.

Of note for this clone: The limits of the CDR3 on the DNA are not certain, so only TCRdb's listed CDR3 is given. The V and J genes are TRBV12-2 and TRBJ2-1; TRBD2 is taken as the D call from the table, unchecked against the DNA. TRBV12-2 is noted as a pseudogene. The CDR3 is 19 residues long, counting both termini. CDR3: CASRLVASGSLWAFDEQFF.

The gene calls are TRBV15 and TRBJ2-1, with 8 bases that match TRBD2. The germline CDR1 and CDR2 sequences are LNHNV and YYDKDF (reference sequence). V gave up 1 base and J gave up 8 bases; unmatched junction bases: 7. This CDR3 is built from 15 residues. The CDR3 bases are TGTGCCACCAGCAGAGCGGGAGGGTCAAGCTATGAGCAGTTCTTC. Amino acid sequence: CATSRAGGSSYEQFF.

The chain carries TRBV25-1 and TRBJ2-1; TRBD1 might be the D (5 bases). The CDR3 extends over 17 amino acids. V lost 1 base and J 2 bases, leaving 15 bases between the germline ends. CDR1 is MGHDK, CDR2 SYGVNS, per germline. CDR3 in amino acids: CASSESPSFRAYNEQFF. CDR3 nucleotides: TGTGCCAGCAGTGAATCCCCTTCGTTCAGGGCCTACAATGAGCAGTTCTTC.

V usage is TRBV28 and J usage is TRBJ2-7; 8 bases are a match to TRBD2. Germline V gives CDR1 MDHEN, CDR2 SYDVKM. The CDR3 is made up of 13 amino acids. Trimming took 3 bases from V and 6 from J; bases not matched to a gene: 4. The CDR3, as DNA: TGTGCCAGCAGTTTTGGTAGCGGGATCGAGCAGTACTTC. This codes for CASSFGSGIEQYF. Looking up the rest from reference TRBV28 and TRBJ2-7 gives the full variable domain: DVKVTQSSRYLVKRTGEKVFLECVQDMDHENMFWYRQDPGLGLRLIYFSYDVKMKEKGDIPEGYSVSREKKERFSLILESASTNQTSMYLCASSFGSGIEQYFGPGTRLTVT.

This chain joins TRBV7-9 and TRBJ1-1, with D unresolved. V lost 2 bases to trimming and J lost 1 base, with 8 bases between them. This CDR3 region has 14 residues. Germline CDR1 reads SEHNR; CDR2 reads FQNEAQ (reference sequence). CDR3 amino acids: CASSLLGENTEAFF. The CDR3 nucleotides are TGTGCCAGCAGCTTACTGGGAGAGAACACTGAAGCTTTCTTT.

The chain carries TRBV5-4 and TRBJ2-3; perhaps TRBD1 as D (6 bases). In germline, CDR1 is SGHNT, CDR2 YYREEE (reference sequence). Trimming removed 5 bases at V and 1 base at J, with 14 bases between. The CDR3 loop spans 15 amino acids. CDR3 residues: CASSFHRAGTDTQYF. The CDR3 bases are TGTGCCAGCAGTTTTCACAGGGCCGGCACAGATACGCAGTATTTT.